This T cell receptor (beta chain) stems from a study of radiation and T cells in renal cell carcinoma. The CDR3 spans 14 residues. Germline V lookup: CDR1 MNHEY, CDR2 SVGAGI. Deletions cut 2 bases from V and 2 bases from J, with 8 bases between. The repertoire was sequenced with immunoSEQ multiplex PCR; TCRdb's copy has only in-frame clones and lacks some. The data contain about 50,000 clones, around 83% of them seen just once; the ten biggest clones take up 30% to 35%. Time point: baseline pretreatment blood. The treatment denotes: 15 Gy SBRT to primary tumor, nephrectomy 4 weeks later. Radiation-treated patients gave blood at baseline, week 2 and week 4.

The rearrangement uses TRBV6-5 and TRBJ2-3, with D unclear. Material: blood, obtained from a patient whose treatment included radiotherapy and nephrectomy. The sequence came from a woman in her 70s with renal cell carcinoma. CDR3: CASSYIDDTDTQYF. The CDR3 region has the DNA TGTGCCAGCAGTTACATAGACGACACAGATACGCAGTATTTT.